This T cell receptor beta chain was observed in a study of regulatory T cells in long-lasting Graves disease. Study conclusions and caveats: Newly diagnosed Graves' patients exceeded persistent ones in TCR diversity. Accuracy may have been reduced by the small sample size. Patients with persistent disease showed a bias toward TRBV28, TRBJ1-2 and TRBJ2-5.

This clonotype was seen many times. The target antigen is unknown. Combining iRepertoire HTBI primers with Arm-PCR of CDR3 regions, the authors built TCR beta libraries. In the authors' workflow: Across all samples, about 62 TRBV segments and 11 to 15 TRBJ segments were identified. TCRdb used MiXCR to reprocess the multiplex PCR reads, holding one entry per CDR3 protein. V and J calls and clone size were set by TCRdb, not the authors. The table lists roughly 400,000 distinct CDR3 sequences, roughly 20% of them singletons. V lost 6 bases and J 2 bases, leaving 11 bases between the germline ends. This CDR3 contains 15 residues. Per the germline V gene, CDR1 is MDHEN and CDR2 is SYDVKM. Indicated time point: persistent/refractory GD, antithyroid drugs over 5 years with positive TRAb. PBMC-derived RNA was used for the TCR library.

This receptor was taken from a female donor with Graves disease. The chain joins TRBV28 to TRBJ2-6; D is tentatively TRBD1 or TRBD2 (5 bases each). Sequenced here: peripheral blood mononuclear cells (PBMCs), sampled when the disease was refractory, from a patient treated with antithyroid drugs. The CDR3 sequence is CASSSREPGANVLTF. The DNA for the CDR3 is TGTGCCAGCAGCTCCAGGGAGCCTGGGGCCAACGTCCTGACTTTC.